This is a list of T cell receptor beta chains from one sample in a study of immune evolution from preneoplasia to lung adenocarcinoma. Some clones are missing from TCRdb's copy, which holds only in-frame ones; the method was immunoSEQ multiplex PCR. The sample holds over 30,000 clones, about 74% seen once. Sequenced sample: FFPE invasive lung adenocarcinoma tissue. The receptors shown here come from a person in their sixties or seventies with lung adenocarcinoma. Both conserved end residues are part of each CDR3. A D gene is named only where the DNA matches it firmly. Where a row states a size, it is once, few, many or the class of an expanded clone; other rows omit it.

v_gene,abundance,j_gene,d_gene,CDR3nt,CDR3aa
TRBV2,-,TRBJ1-5,-,TGTGCCAGCAGTGAATGGACACAGAATCAGCCCCAGCATTTT,CASSEWTQNQPQHF
TRBV20-1,-,TRBJ2-1,-,TGCAGTGCTCGGGACTACAATGAGCAGTTCTTC,CSARDYNEQFF
TRBV5-1,-,TRBJ2-2,TRBD2,TGCGCCAGCAGTTCGGGACTAGCGGGGACCGGGGAGCTGTTTTTT,CASSSGLAGTGELFF
TRBV6-1,-,TRBJ2-3,-,TGTGCCAGCAGTGAACGGGGGCTAGATACGCAGTATTTT,CASSERGLDTQYF
TRBV7-9,-,TRBJ2-2,TRBD1,TGTGCCAGCAGCCCAGCGACAGGGCAAGGGGAGCTGTTTTTT,CASSPATGQGELFF
TRBV2,-,TRBJ2-5,-,TGTGCCAGCAGTGAAGGTGTAATCCAAGAGACCCAGTACTTC,CASSEGVIQETQYF
TRBV5-6,-,TRBJ2-5,TRBD2,TGTGCCAGCAGCCTAAGCGGGGCCCTTCGGACCCAGTACTTC,CASSLSGALRTQYF
TRBV14,-,TRBJ2-7,TRBD1,TGTGCCAGCAGCCGGGGAGGGACAGGGGCGTACTACGAGCAGTACTTC,CASSRGGTGAYYEQYF
TRBV2,once,TRBJ2-7,-,TGTGCCAGCAGTTTTATGGGCGAGCAGTACTTC,CASSFMGEQYF
TRBV7-3,-,TRBJ2-1,-,TGTGCCAGCAGCTTATGGACAGACTCCTACAATGAGCAGTTCTTC,CASSLWTDSYNEQFF
TRBV7-9,-,TRBJ2-7,TRBD2,TGTGCCAGCAGCCAGGGGCTAGCGGGCGAGCAGTACTTC,CASSQGLAGEQYF
TRBV7-9,-,TRBJ2-1,TRBD1,TGTGCCAGCAGGGACCTCGGGACAGGTAACAATGAGCAGTTCTTC,CASRDLGTGNNEQFF
TRBV11-2,-,TRBJ2-1,-,TGTGCCAGCAGGGCCGGCGGGGATGAGCAGTTCTTC,CASRAGGDEQFF
TRBV11-2,-,TRBJ1-1,TRBD1,TGTGCCAGCAGCCCAGGACAGGGAATGAACACTGAAGCTTTCTTT,CASSPGQGMNTEAFF
TRBV5-4,-,TRBJ2-7,TRBD1,TGTGCCAGCAGCTTAGGGGACAGGACTACGGGGCAGTACTTC,CASSLGDRTTGQYF
TRBV6-6,-,TRBJ1-5,-,TGTGCCAGCAGTCGAAACAGGGACCCCAATCAGCCCCAGCATTTT,CASSRNRDPNQPQHF
TRBV7-3,-,TRBJ2-7,TRBD1,TGTGCCAGCAGCTTGGGGACAGGGAGGAAAGAGCAGTACTTC,CASSLGTGRKEQYF
TRBV7-7,-,TRBJ2-2,-,TGTGCTAGCAGCCCATCCTTTAGCGGCTCCACGAACACCGGGGAGCTGTTTTTT,CASSPSFSGSTNTGELFF
TRBV6-1,-,TRBJ2-7,TRBD2,TGTGCCAGCGGGGGACTAGCGGGATTTTTTTACGAGCAGTACTTC,CASGGLAGFFYEQYF
TRBV15,-,TRBJ2-3,TRBD1,TGTGCCACCAGCAACTGGGACAGGAGGACAGATACGCAGTATTTT,CATSNWDRRTDTQYF
TRBV28,-,TRBJ2-2,TRBD2,TGTGCCAGCAGCTTAAAGCGGGGGCTGAACACCGGGGAGCTGTTTTTT,CASSLKRGLNTGELFF
TRBV7-9,few,TRBJ2-2,TRBD2,TGTGCCAGCAGCTTACGGCCGGGACTAGCGGACATAAACACCGGGGAGCTGTTTTTT,CASSLRPGLADINTGELFF
TRBV5-6,-,TRBJ1-2,TRBD1,TGTGCCAGCAGCCGACGGGACAGCTTCTATGGCTACACCTTC,CASSRRDSFYGYTF
TRBV2,-,TRBJ2-1,TRBD2,TGTGCCAGCAGAGAACGGGACTACCTTAAGTTCTTC,CASRERDYLKFF
TRBV13,-,TRBJ1-3,-,TGTGCCAGCAGCCGGCGGGGGGCTTCTGGAAACACCATATATTTT,CASSRRGASGNTIYF
TRBV7-6,-,TRBJ1-1,TRBD1,TGTGCCAGCAGCCCCGCGACCGGGACAGGAGCTTTCTTT,CASSPATGTGAFF
TRBV5-1,-,TRBJ2-3,-,TGCGCAGGGTCCGGGGGCGGTAGCACAGATACGCAGTATTTT,CAGSGGGSTDTQYF
TRBV18,-,TRBJ1-1,-,TGTGCCAGCTCGCCGGGTGGGGCCCTCCGAGGTGAAGCTTTCTTT,CASSPGGALRGEAFF
TRBV29-1,-,TRBJ2-7,TRBD2,TGCAGCGTTGGGGGGGGAACTATCTACGAGCAGTACTTC,CSVGGGTIYEQYF
TRBV19,-,TRBJ1-5,-,TGTGCCAGTAGTATGCGGTCGGTCAATCAGCCCCAGCATTTT,CASSMRSVNQPQHF
TRBV5-1,-,TRBJ1-1,-,TGCGCCAGCAGCTCGGCGCAGGGATTGAACACTGAAGCTTTCTTT,CASSSAQGLNTEAFF